This T cell receptor (beta chain) is drawn from a study of lymphopenia after photon versus proton radiotherapy. This table comes from immunoSEQ multiplex PCR, and its TCRdb copy is limited to in-frame clones, with some not included. The sample holds 35,000 to 40,000 clones, roughly 84% seen once. The receptor was derived from a man aged 45-65 years with gastric cancer. The sequencing used peripheral blood, collected from a patient treated with photon-based radiotherapy.

The CDR3 coding sequence is TGTGCCAGCAGTTTGGGTCGGGATACCCACGAGCAGTACTTC. Translated: CASSLGRDTHEQYF. The chain couples TRBV27 to TRBJ2-7; D is possibly TRBD2 (5 bases). V gave up 3 bases and J gave up 5 bases, with 14 bases separating them. CDR1 and CDR2 from the germline V gene are MNHEY and SMNVEV (reference sequence). The CDR3 sequence is 14 residues long.